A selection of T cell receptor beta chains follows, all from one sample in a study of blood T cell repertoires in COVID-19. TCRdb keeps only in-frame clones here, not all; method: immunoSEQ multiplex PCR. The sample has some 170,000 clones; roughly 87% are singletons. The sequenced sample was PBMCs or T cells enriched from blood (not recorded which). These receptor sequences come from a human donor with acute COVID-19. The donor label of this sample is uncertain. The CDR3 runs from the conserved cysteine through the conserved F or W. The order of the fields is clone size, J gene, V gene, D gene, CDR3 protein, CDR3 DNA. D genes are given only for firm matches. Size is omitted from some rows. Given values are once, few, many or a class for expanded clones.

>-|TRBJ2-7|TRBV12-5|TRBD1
CASGLVRSEQGPEETYEQYF
TGTGCTAGTGGTTTGGTCCGGTCTGAACAGGGGCCCGAAGAGACCTACGAGCAGTACTTC
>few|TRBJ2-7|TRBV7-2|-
CASSLPDSYEQYF
TGTGCCAGCAGCTTGCCAGATTCCTACGAGCAGTACTTC
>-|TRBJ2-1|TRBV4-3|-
CASSQDQLAGYNEQFF
TGCGCCAGCAGCCAAGATCAGCTAGCTGGATACAATGAGCAGTTCTTC
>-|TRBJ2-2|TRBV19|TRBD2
CASSTAGTSGGELFF
TGTGCCAGTAGTACCGCCGGGACTAGCGGGGGGGAGCTGTTTTTT
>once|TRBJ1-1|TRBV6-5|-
CTTGRGGLNTEAFF
TGCACGACGGGACGCGGAGGGCTGAACACTGAAGCTTTCTTT
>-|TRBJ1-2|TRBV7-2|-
CASSLETIAGDYGYTF
TGTGCCAGCAGCTTAGAGACGATTGCGGGTGACTATGGCTACACCTTC
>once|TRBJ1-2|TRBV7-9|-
CASSLAGIGYTF
TGTGCCAGCAGCTTAGCGGGCATTGGCTACACCTTC
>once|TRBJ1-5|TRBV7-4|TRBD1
CASSSLTGTGTNQPQHF
TGTGCCAGCAGCTCCCTAACCGGGACAGGGACCAATCAGCCCCAGCATTTT
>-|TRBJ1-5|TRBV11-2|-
CASSLQGGDQPQHF
TGTGCCAGCAGCTTACAGGGTGGTGATCAGCCCCAGCATTTT
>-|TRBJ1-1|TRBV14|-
CASSQAGLSEAFF
TGTGCCAGCAGCCAAGCCGGGTTGTCTGAAGCTTTCTTT
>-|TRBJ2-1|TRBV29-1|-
CSVEVALPSSSYNEQFF
TGCAGCGTTGAAGTTGCTCTGCCAAGTAGCTCCTACAATGAGCAGTTCTTC
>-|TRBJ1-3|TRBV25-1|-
CASGGGSSSGNTIYF
TGTGCCAGCGGGGGGGGCAGCAGCTCTGGAAACACCATATATTTT
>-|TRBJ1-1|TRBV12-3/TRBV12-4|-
CASSYDSSTEAFF
TGTGCCAGCAGCTATGACAGCAGCACTGAAGCTTTCTTT
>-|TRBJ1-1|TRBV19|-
CASRETEAFF
TGTGCCAGTAGGGAGACTGAAGCTTTCTTT
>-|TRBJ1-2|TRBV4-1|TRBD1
CASSQVYTGTDYGYTF
TGCGCCAGCAGCCAAGTTTATACAGGGACAGACTATGGCTACACCTTC
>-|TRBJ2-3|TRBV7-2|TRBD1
CASSLGGGSNTDTQYF
TGTGCCAGCAGCTTAGGAGGGGGCTCCAACACAGATACGCAGTATTTT
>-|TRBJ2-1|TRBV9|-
CASSAGQYGHEQFF
TGTGCCAGCAGCGCCGGACAGTACGGCCATGAGCAGTTCTTC